These 29 T cell receptor beta chains came from one sample sequenced in a study of naive and memory T cell subsets. Both TRBC1 and TRBC2 were covered by a beta constant-region primer of two equimolar oligonucleotides. The ligated cDNA underwent four PCR rounds using SP2 and nested alpha and beta constant-region primers. Each CDR3 protein is one row after TCRdb ran MiXCR on the UMI-ligation and nested PCR reads. The sample includes tens of thousands of distinct CDR3 sequences, about 10% seen only once; the top ten take over 0.95%. Sequences were obtained from naive CD8+ T cells from blood. The origin of the receptors is a human donor in good health.

This clonotype was observed a handful of times. CDR3 nucleotide sequence: TGTGCCAGCAGCCCAAGGGACATGGATACGCAGTATTTT. Protein product: CASSPRDMDTQYF. The rearrangement uses TRBV13 and TRBJ2-3; D may be TRBD1 (6 bases). V was trimmed by 5 bases and J by 6 bases, leaving 12 bases between them. Germline V CDR1 and CDR2: PRHDT, FYEKMQ (reference sequence). This CDR3 comprises 13 residues.

Only a few counts were recorded for this clonotype. The chain has TRBV20-1 and TRBJ1-2; D gene uncertain. V was clipped by 1 base and J by 2 bases, with 11 bases between them. This CDR3 contains 14 residues. The germline CDR1 and CDR2 sequences are DFQATT and SNEGSKA (reference sequence). The CDR3 coding sequence is TGCAGTGCTAGAGTGGAGAACGTGAACTATGGCTACACCTTC. Amino acids: CSARVENVNYGYTF.

This clonotype was detected only a few times. The genes are TRBV27 and TRBJ2-7; TRBD1 is a possible D gene (6 bases). Germline CDR1 reads MNHEY; CDR2 reads SMNVEV (reference sequence). The CDR3 runs 13 residues. V lost 2 bases, J lost 2 bases, and 7 bases lay in between. The CDR3 is CASSLRDTYEQYF. The CDR3 coding sequence is TGTGCCAGCAGTTTAAGGGACACCTACGAGCAGTACTTC.

The chain employs TRBV5-1 and TRBJ2-5; D call uncertain. Germline V gene lookup returns CDR1 SGHRS and CDR2 YFSETQ. V lost 1 base and J 5 bases, leaving 12 bases between the germline ends. The CDR3 extends over 14 amino acids. In DNA form, the CDR3 reads TGCGCCAGCAGCTTGTGGGGTACCCTGGAGACCCAGTACTTC. Protein sequence: CASSLWGTLETQYF.

The chain joins TRBV7-2 to TRBJ1-5; 7 nucleotides align to TRBD1. CDR1 and CDR2 from the germline V gene are SGHTA and FQGNSA. The CDR3 sequence is 16 residues long. The V and J ends lost 7 bases and 4 bases, in that order; junction bases with no gene match: 13. The CDR3 spells CASMLTGAPSNQPQHF. CDR3 DNA sequence: TGTGCCAGCATGCTAACAGGGGCCCCCTCGAATCAGCCCCAGCATTTT.

This clonotype occurred many times. The V call is TRBV7-9, the J call TRBJ1-1; no clear D. The CDR3 loop spans 12 amino acids. Germline CDR1 is SEHNR and CDR2 is FQNEAQ (reference sequence). V gave up 8 bases and J gave up 2 bases, with 9 bases separating them. The CDR3 is CASRDINTEAFF. The DNA for the CDR3 is TGTGCCAGCCGTGACATTAACACTGAAGCTTTCTTT. Based on the CDR3 plus reference TRBV7-9 and TRBJ1-1, the full variable domain is DTGVSQNPRHKITKRGQNVTFRCDPISEHNRLYWYRQTLGQGPEFLTYFQNEAQLEKSRLLSDRFSAERPKGSFSTLEIQRTEQGDSAMYLCASRDINTEAFFGQGTRLTVV.

This clonotype was found many times. The genes are TRBV29-1 and TRBJ2-7; 7 nucleotides align to TRBD1. V lost 7 bases to trimming and J lost 6 bases; unmatched junction nucleotides: 18. The CDR3 totals 15 residues. Germline V gene data show CDR1 as SQVTM and CDR2 as ANQGSEA. The CDR3 nucleotides read TGCAGCGCCGTCGACCGGGACAGTCCCAGGGGCGAGCAGTACTTC. It yields the protein CSAVDRDSPRGEQYF.

This clonotype was detected many times. The chain has TRBV7-9 and TRBJ2-4; D is possibly TRBD1 (6 bases). The CDR3 loop spans 14 amino acids. V was cut by 1 base and J by 6 bases, with 10 bases left in between. Per the germline V gene, CDR1 is SEHNR and CDR2 is FQNEAQ (reference sequence). The DNA for the CDR3 is TGTGCCAGCAGCTTAGACAGGGAAAGAAACATTCAGTACTTC. Residues: CASSLDRERNIQYF. Full variable domain (rest looked up from reference TRBV7-9 and TRBJ2-4): DTGVSQNPRHKITKRGQNVTFRCDPISEHNRLYWYRQTLGQGPEFLTYFQNEAQLEKSRLLSDRFSAERPKGSFSTLEIQRTEQGDSAMYLCASSLDRERNIQYFGAGTRLSVL.

This clonotype was seen more than once but under ten times. The CDR3 nucleotides are TGTGCCAGCAGCTTGGAGGGGATGGCGACTAATGAAAAACTGTTTTTT. It yields the protein CASSLEGMATNEKLFF. The chain recombines TRBV5-6 with TRBJ1-4, with D possibly being TRBD1 (5 bases). The V and J ends lost 0 bases and 2 bases respectively, with 11 bases between them. Germline-derived CDR1 and CDR2 are SGHDT and YYEEEE. This CDR3 is built from 16 residues.

There are many counts of this clonotype. The chain carries TRBV4-1 and TRBJ2-3; the D gene is possibly TRBD1 (5 bases). The CDR3 length is 15 residues. V was pared by 3 bases and J by 2 bases, with 12 bases between. Germline V lookup: CDR1 MGHRA, CDR2 YSYEKL. CDR3 DNA: TGCGCCAGCAGCCAGATAGTAGGGGACACAGATACGCAGTATTTT. This sequence encodes CASSQIVGDTDTQYF.

This clonotype was seen ten or more times. The CDR3 here is CASRVGGELFF. DNA of the CDR3: TGTGCCAGCAGAGTGGGCGGGGAGCTGTTTTTT. The V gene is TRBV7-6, the J gene TRBJ2-2; D is unresolved. CDR3 length equals 11 residues. Trimming took 6 bases from V and 7 from J, leaving 6 bases between them. CDR1 is SGHVS and CDR2 is FNYEAQ in the germline V gene.

As for this clonotype: This may stem from a read error, because a much larger clone lies one nucleotide away. The CDR3 DNA reads TGCAGTGCTAGAGAGACTGTTACGCCCTTCGATGAGCAGTTCTTC. This codes for CSARETVTPFDEQFF. The V gene is TRBV20-1, the J gene TRBJ2-1; D is ambiguous. Germline V gives CDR1 DFQATT, CDR2 SNEGSKA (reference sequence). V dropped 0 bases and J dropped 8 bases, with 17 bases sitting between them. This CDR3 has 15 amino acids.

This clonotype was seen only a few times. The chain is built from TRBV12-3 or TRBV12-4 and TRBJ1-2; 9 nucleotides agree with TRBD1. The CDR3 length is 14 residues. Trimming took 6 bases from V and 3 from J; bases not matched to a gene: 5. CDR3 coding DNA: TGTGCCAGCAGACCATGGACAGGGGACTATGGCTACACCTTC. This codes for CASRPWTGDYGYTF.

This clonotype was seen repeatedly, ten times or more. This chain uses TRBV29-1 with TRBJ1-1; 7 bases agree with TRBD1. The CDR3 consists of 14 residues. Germline CDR1 reads SQVTM; CDR2 reads ANQGSEA. V dropped 3 bases and J dropped 1; count of bases not matched to a gene: 5. CDR3 sequence (DNA): TGCAGCGTTGAGCCGACAGGGAAGAACACTGAAGCTTTCTTT. This codes for CSVEPTGKNTEAFF.

This clonotype was detected ten times or more. V and J are TRBV5-6 and TRBJ2-7; perhaps TRBD2 as D (5 bases). Between the trimmed V and J ends, which lost 1 base and 5 bases, there was a span of 7 bases. Germline values: CDR1 SGHDT, CDR2 YYEEEE. The CDR3 runs to 12 residues. The CDR3 reads CASSLSGDEQYF. CDR3 coding DNA: TGTGCCAGCAGCTTGAGCGGCGACGAGCAGTACTTC.

The chain employs TRBV5-1 and TRBJ2-1; 11 positions agree with TRBD2. CDR1 is SGHRS and CDR2 is YFSETQ in the germline V gene. The V segment lost 6 bases and the J segment 2 bases; nucleotides outside the gene matches: 4. CDR3 length equals 15 residues. For the CDR3, the DNA is TGCGCCAGCAACCCGGGACTAGCGGCCTACAATGAGCAGTTCTTC. Protein sequence: CASNPGLAAYNEQFF.

Ten or more counts support this clonotype. This chain uses TRBV7-6 with TRBJ2-7; D may be TRBD1 (6 bases). This CDR3 is built from 11 residues. Germline V CDR1 and CDR2: SGHVS, FNYEAQ. Deletions cut 4 bases from V and 5 bases from J, with 6 bases between. Here the CDR3 reads CASSSGDEQYF. The CDR3 DNA sequence: TGTGCCAGCAGCTCAGGGGACGAGCAGTACTTC.

V gene TRBV14 combines with J gene TRBJ2-7, with TRBD1 identical over 8 bases. The CDR3 loop spans 14 amino acids. The germline V gene encodes CDR1 SGHDN and CDR2 FVKESK. V dropped 2 bases and J dropped 1; count of bases not matched to a gene: 1. The CDR3 region has the DNA TGTGCCAGCAGCCAAACAGGGGGGTCCTACGAGCAGTACTTC. It translates to CASSQTGGSYEQYF.

This clonotype was detected ten times or more. This chain joins TRBV20-1 and TRBJ2-7, with D unclear. The CDR3 is 11 amino acids. Germline CDR1 DFQATT, CDR2 SNEGSKA (reference sequence). Trimming pared 7 bases from V and 2 bases from J, leaving 9 bases between. In DNA, the CDR3 is TGCAGTGGAAGGAAAGCCTACGAGCAGTACTTC. Translating it yields CSGRKAYEQYF.

This clonotype was picked up many times. The chain is built from TRBV7-9 and TRBJ2-5; weak D call: TRBD2 (6 bases). The ends were cut back, 4 bases at V and 5 bases at J, with 26 bases in the middle. Germline V gene sequence: CDR1 SEHNR, CDR2 FQNEAQ (reference sequence). This CDR3 has 18 amino acids. CDR3 amino acids: CASSSEKGGTRTVETQYF. The CDR3 coding sequence is TGTGCCAGCAGCTCCGAAAAGGGCGGGACGAGGACGGTGGAGACCCAGTACTTC.

The chain joins TRBV28 to TRBJ2-3, with a tentative D call TRBD2 (5 bases). Per germline, CDR1 MDHEN and CDR2 SYDVKM. V lost 1 base, J lost 0 bases, and 8 bases lay in between. The CDR3 runs to 15 residues. In DNA, the CDR3 is TGTGCCAGCAGTTTATTGGCTAGCAGCACAGATACGCAGTATTTT. It specifies CASSLLASSTDTQYF.

A few counts support this clonotype. The rearrangement uses TRBV20-1 and TRBJ2-7; a possible D gene is TRBD1 (5 bases). CDR1 is DFQATT and CDR2 is SNEGSKA in the germline V gene (reference sequence). CDR3 length: 14 residues. V was shortened by 4 bases and J by 3 bases, with 16 bases between the two germline ends. The CDR3 coding sequence is TGCAGTGCTACCTCGACAGAGACCAGCTACGAGCAGTACTTC. It encodes CSATSTETSYEQYF.

The chain joins TRBV30 to TRBJ2-7, with D unresolved. V shed 0 bases and J shed 1 base, with 10 bases lying between them. The germline gives CDR1 GTSNPN, CDR2 SVGIG (reference sequence). CDR3 length: 14 residues. The DNA for the CDR3 is TGTGCCTGGAGTGTACTTGGGCAGTCCTACGAGCAGTACTTC. Translating gives CAWSVLGQSYEQYF.

This clonotype was observed many times. The chain recombines TRBV5-1 with TRBJ2-7, with a possible D match to TRBD2 (6 bases). V dropped 0 bases and J dropped 5 bases, with 15 bases sitting between them. CDR1 and CDR2 (germline): SGHRS, YFSETQ. CDR3 length: 15 amino acids. CDR3 DNA sequence: TGCGCCAGCAGCTTGGAACTAGCTACCGGGGACGAGCAGTACTTC. Amino acid sequence: CASSLELATGDEQYF. Full variable domain (remainder filled in from reference TRBV5-1 and TRBJ2-7): KAGVTQTPRYLIKTRGQQVTLSCSPISGHRSVSWYQQTPGQGLQFLFEYFSETQRNKGNFPGRFSGRQFSNSRSEMNVSTLELGDSALYLCASSLELATGDEQYFGPGTRLTVT.

This clonotype has at least ten counts. The V and J genes are TRBV30 and TRBJ2-7; the D gene is possibly TRBD1 (5 bases). Per germline, CDR1 GTSNPN and CDR2 SVGIG (reference sequence). V was cut by 4 bases and J by 3 bases, with 13 bases left in between. CDR3 size: 13 residues. The CDR3 coding sequence is TGTGCCTGGAAACCTCAGGGTCTCTACGAGCAGTACTTC. This sequence encodes CAWKPQGLYEQYF.

This clonotype has ten or more counts. This chain joins TRBV20-1 and TRBJ1-1; D not certain. From germline, CDR1 is DFQATT and CDR2 SNEGSKA (reference sequence). This CDR3 is 14 amino acids long. V was shortened by 6 bases and J by 4 bases, with 18 bases between the two germline ends. CDR3 in amino acids: CSAEEGRWSTEAFF. The CDR3 DNA reads as TGCAGTGCAGAAGAGGGAAGATGGAGCACTGAAGCTTTCTTT.

This clonotype has ten or more counts. V is TRBV19 and J is TRBJ1-1; D unresolved. Trimming removed 5 bases at V and 4 bases at J, with 11 bases between. The germline V gene encodes CDR1 LNHDA and CDR2 SQIVND (reference sequence). This CDR3 spans 13 amino acids. DNA of the CDR3: TGTGCCAGTAGTCTTCCAGCGGGCACTGAAGCTTTCTTT. Residues: CASSLPAGTEAFF.

This clonotype was recorded a few times. This chain links TRBV27 with TRBJ2-1, with a possible D match to TRBD1 (6 bases). Germline V gene sequence: CDR1 MNHEY, CDR2 SMNVEV (reference sequence). This CDR3 is 15 amino acids long. Trimming pared 4 bases from V and 4 bases from J, leaving 14 bases between. DNA of the CDR3: TGTGCCAGCAGTTCCGGGACACCGACTTACAATGAGCAGTTCTTC. Its translation is CASSSGTPTYNEQFF.

This clonotype was seen ten or more times. The V call is TRBV4-1, the J call TRBJ2-3; 8 bases fit TRBD1. This CDR3 region has 15 residues. After removal of 4 bases from V and 4 bases from J, the junction contained 7 bases not matched to a gene. Germline V gene sequence: CDR1 MGHRA, CDR2 YSYEKL. CDR3 coding DNA: TGCGCCAGCAGCCTCGGACAGGGTCGAGCAGATACGCAGTATTTT. It translates to CASSLGQGRADTQYF.